This is a list of T cell receptor beta chains from one sample in a study of blood T cell repertoires in COVID-19. Repertoires were generated with immunoSEQ multiplex PCR, while TCRdb's copy carries only in-frame clones and drops some. The table lists about 180,000 clones, 81% of them singletons. The sequencing sample was made of peripheral blood. The origin of the receptors is an elderly woman with COVID-19, enrolled during active disease. Both conserved end residues are part of each CDR3. The D gene is left open where the match is weak. Some rows have no size entry. The others give once, few or many, or a class for an expanded clone.

D gene	clone size	J gene	CDR3 length	V gene	CDR3 DNA	CDR3 protein
TRBD1	-	TRBJ1-1	14	TRBV6-5	TGTGCCAGCAGTTCCGGACAGGGGAACACTGAAGCTTTCTTT	CASSSGQGNTEAFF
-	-	TRBJ2-2	17	TRBV5-6	TGTGCCAGCAGCTTGGTAGTGCGGACAACGAACACCGGGGAGCTGTTTTTT	CASSLVVRTTNTGELFF
TRBD1	-	TRBJ1-1	15	TRBV7-9	TGTGCCAGCAGCTCCAGAGGACAGGGCTACACTGAAGCTTTCTTT	CASSSRGQGYTEAFF
-	-	TRBJ2-3	12	TRBV10-3	TGTGCCATCAGTGAGGGGCTACAGGAGCTGTATTTT	CAISEGLQELYF
-	-	TRBJ2-2	17	TRBV11-3	TGTGCCAGCAGCTTCGGGCAGGGAATGGGAAACACCGGGGAGCTGTTTTTT	CASSFGQGMGNTGELFF
-	-	TRBJ2-7	12	TRBV28	TGTGCCAGCAGCCCAGTCTCCTACGAGCAGTACTTC	CASSPVSYEQYF
-	-	TRBJ1-1	13	TRBV6-5	TGTGCCAGCAGCCAATACGACAGTACTGAAGCTTTCTTT	CASSQYDSTEAFF
TRBD1	-	TRBJ1-4	16	TRBV5-1	TGCGCCAGCAGCTTGAACGGACAGGGGGGTCTGTCAAAACTGTTTTTT	CASSLNGQGGLSKLFF
TRBD2	-	TRBJ2-1	18	TRBV24-1	TGTGCCACCAGTGATTCACACCATACTAGCGGGATCTACAATGAGCAGTTCTTC	CATSDSHHTSGIYNEQFF
TRBD1	-	TRBJ2-1	16	TRBV7-2	TGTGCCAGCAGCGTTAGGGCCGGGACAGGCGTCAATGAGCAGTTCTTC	CASSVRAGTGVNEQFF
TRBD1	-	TRBJ2-7	16	TRBV10-3	TGTGCCATCAAAGCGACAGGGAGATCCCTCCCCTACGAGCAGTACTTC	CAIKATGRSLPYEQYF
-	-	TRBJ2-2	15	TRBV7-9	TGTGCCAGCAGCTTCCGGACAGCCAGCACCGGGGAGCTGTTTTTT	CASSFRTASTGELFF
-	once	TRBJ1-5	20	TRBV7-5	TGTGCCAGAAGCTTAGCGCCTTGCGGGGGAGGGTCCTATAGCAATCAGCCCCAGCATTTT	CARSLAPCGGGSYSNQPQHF
-	-	TRBJ1-1	13	TRBV2	TGTGCCAGCAGTGTTTTCCGAGGGACTGAAGCTTTCTTT	CASSVFRGTEAFF
TRBD2	-	TRBJ2-3	14	TRBV6-5	TGTGCCAGCAGTCCGGGACTAGCATTTGATACGCAGTATTTT	CASSPGLAFDTQYF
-	once	TRBJ1-1	16	TRBV4-1	TGCGCCAGCAGCCAAGATCGGGCAGGGGAGAACACTGAAGCTTTCTTT	CASSQDRAGENTEAFF
-	-	TRBJ2-3	14	TRBV20-1	TGCAGTGCTAGTATCGGGTCTAGCACAGATACGCAGTATTTT	CSASIGSSTDTQYF
-	once	TRBJ2-1	14	TRBV2	TGTGCCAGCAGTGAAATCCTAGCGTGGGATGAGCAGTTCTTC	CASSEILAWDEQFF
TRBD2	-	TRBJ2-7	14	TRBV10-3	TGTGCCATCAGTGATATAGCGGGGGGGAACGAGCAGTACTTC	CAISDIAGGNEQYF
-	-	TRBJ2-5	15	TRBV9	TGTGCCAGCATCGTACCCCCGGGTTACCAAGAGACCCAGTACTTC	CASIVPPGYQETQYF
TRBD2	-	TRBJ2-3	16	TRBV14	TGTGCCAGCAGTCGAGGACTAGCGCGAAGCACAGATACGCAGTATTTT	CASSRGLARSTDTQYF
TRBD1	-	TRBJ2-7	16	TRBV5-6	TGTGCCAGCAGCTTGGGGCTCGGGGGACAGGGGATCGAGCAGTACTTC	CASSLGLGGQGIEQYF
-	-	TRBJ1-6	12	TRBV11-2	TGTGCCAGCAGCTTCCCCGGTTCACCCCTCCACTTT	CASSFPGSPLHF
TRBD1	-	TRBJ1-6	15	TRBV5-1	TGCGCCAGCAGCTTGTATCAAGGGGGCGATTCACCCCTCCACTTT	CASSLYQGGDSPLHF
-	once	TRBJ2-7	10	TRBV29-1	TGCAGCGGGGGGGAGGACGAGCAGTACTTC	CSGGEDEQYF
-	few	TRBJ2-7	13	TRBV19	TGTGCCAGTAGTCAGCGGGCGGATTACGAGCAGTACTTC	CASSQRADYEQYF
TRBD1	-	TRBJ1-5	15	TRBV2	TGTGCCAGCAGAGACAGGGCCTATAGCAATCAGCCCCAGCATTTT	CASRDRAYSNQPQHF
-	-	TRBJ2-5	13	TRBV11-3	TGTGCCAGCAGCCTCCGGGGTGGCCAGACCCAGTACTTC	CASSLRGGQTQYF
-	few	TRBJ2-2	11	TRBV27	TGTGCCAGCAGTTTGAGCGGGGAGCTGTTTTTT	CASSLSGELFF
-	-	TRBJ2-1	11	TRBV20-1	TGCAGTGCGCCGGTCTACAATGAGCAGTTCTTC	CSAPVYNEQFF
TRBD2	-	TRBJ2-7	17	TRBV6-1	TGTGCCAGCAGTGAAGGGTGGGGACTAGCGGGGAGCTACGAGCAGTACTTC	CASSEGWGLAGSYEQYF
-	once	TRBJ2-1	15	TRBV28	TGTGCCAGCAGTTTTGGAGCGACCTCCTACAATGAGCAGTTCTTC	CASSFGATSYNEQFF
TRBD2	-	TRBJ2-3	17	TRBV7-3	TGTGCCAGCAGCTTAACCGTAGCGGGGGGGCCTGGAGATACGCAGTATTTT	CASSLTVAGGPGDTQYF
-	once	TRBJ1-2	15	TRBV7-2	TGTGCCAGCAGCCCCCGGCGGACAGCTAACTATGGCTACACCTTC	CASSPRRTANYGYTF
-	-	TRBJ2-2	15	TRBV5-6	TGTGCCAGCAGCCCTGAATCCCCAGGGCCCCGAGGGCTGTTTTTT	CASSPESPGPRGLFF
TRBD1	-	TRBJ2-7	16	TRBV4-1	TGCGCCAGCAGCCGCGGAAGAGTAGGGACAGGGAGTGAGCAGTACTTC	CASSRGRVGTGSEQYF
TRBD1	-	TRBJ2-7	15	TRBV7-9	TGTGCCAGCAGCTTAGTGGACAGGGGGCGAAGGGAGCAGTACTTC	CASSLVDRGRREQYF
TRBD2	-	TRBJ2-1	16	TRBV24-1	TGTGCCACCAGTGACCCCAGCGGGGGGGCGGGTAATGAGCAGTTCTTC	CATSDPSGGAGNEQFF
-	-	TRBJ1-4	15	TRBV7-2	TGTGCCAGCAGCAGGGGGGGGGCCACTAATGAAAAACTGTTTTTT	CASSRGGATNEKLFF
TRBD2	-	TRBJ2-7	13	TRBV7-9	TGTGCCAGCAGCTCGGGGGGGGCCTACGAGCAGTACTTC	CASSSGGAYEQYF
TRBD2	-	TRBJ2-7	16	TRBV2	TGTGCCAGCAGCAAATCTGGAGCGGGAGTGGCCTACGAGCAGTACTTC	CASSKSGAGVAYEQYF
TRBD2	-	TRBJ2-7	15	TRBV11-2	TGTGCCAGCAGCTATACTAGCGGGAGTTACAACGAGCAGTACTTC	CASSYTSGSYNEQYF
-	-	TRBJ2-5	14	TRBV3-1/TRBV3-2	TGTGCCAGCAGCCAAGGGACTTTTGAAGAGACCCAGTACTTC	CASSQGTFEETQYF
-	-	TRBJ1-5	12	TRBV6-5	TGTGCCAGCAGGGGCCCAGGGCAGCCCCAGCATTTT	CASRGPGQPQHF
TRBD2	few	TRBJ2-5	13	TRBV5-1	TGCGCCAGCAGCTATAGCGGGGAAGAGACCCAGTACTTC	CASSYSGEETQYF
-	once	TRBJ2-2	16	TRBV6-1	TGTGCCAGCAGTGAAGCGCTCTGGCCGAACACCGGGGAGCTGTTTTTT	CASSEALWPNTGELFF
-	once	TRBJ1-2	16	TRBV4-3	TGCGCCAGCAGCCAAGAGGGCGGGGGCATCGTCTATGGCTACACCTTC	CASSQEGGGIVYGYTF
TRBD1	-	TRBJ2-7	16	TRBV9	TGTGCCAGCAGCCCCCTTTCCGGGACAGGGGGCTACGAGCAGTACTTC	CASSPLSGTGGYEQYF
TRBD1	-	TRBJ1-4	15	TRBV5-4	TGTGCCAGCAGCGACCGGACAGGGAGCGGAGAAAAACTGTTTTTT	CASSDRTGSGEKLFF